The rows below give T cell receptor beta chains drawn from one sample of a study of T cell repertoires in cytomegalovirus infection. TCRdb re-derived calls from the reads in MiXCR, one entry per CDR3 protein. The data hold about 450,000 distinct CDR3 sequences, with around 32% observed a single time. The material sequenced was PBMCs. Every receptor here comes from a human donor in good health (CMV status not recorded). Some clones in this sample may be carry-over from other donors' samples. Each CDR3 is given with its conserved first and last residue. D genes are given only for firm matches. Expanded clones get a size class; other rows say once, few or many, or leave the size out.

d_call,v_call,clone_size,j_call,cdr3_aa,cdr3_nt
.,TRBV27,.,TRBJ2-4,CASSLSSGRGAKNIQYF,TGTGCCAGCAGTTTATCGAGTGGCAGAGGAGCCAAAAACATTCAGTACTTC
.,TRBV7-6,many,TRBJ1-4,CASSLATAINEKLFF,TGTGCCAGCAGCTTAGCGACGGCTATTAATGAAAAACTGTTTTTT
TRBD1,TRBV6-6,.,TRBJ1-1,CASSYVGQGGGNTEAFF,TGTGCCAGCAGTTACGTGGGACAGGGAGGCGGGAACACTGAAGCTTTCTTT
.,TRBV4-1,.,TRBJ2-7,CASSQDLAGLSYEQYF,TGCGCCAGCAGCCAAGATCTGGCGGGACTCTCCTACGAGCAGTACTTC
.,TRBV2,few,TRBJ1-1,CASKTNTEAFF,TGTGCCAGCAAAACAAACACTGAAGCTTTCTTT
.,TRBV6-8,few,TRBJ2-7,CASSVPVGSYEQYF,TGTGCCAGCAGTGTCCCCGTCGGATCCTACGAGCAGTACTTC
.,TRBV12-3/TRBV12-4,few,TRBJ1-1,CASSLEGTLTAFF,TGTGCCAGCAGTTTGGAAGGGACACTTACAGCTTTCTTT
.,TRBV20-1,.,TRBJ2-1,CSKEGPYNEQFF,TGTAGTAAGGAGGGCCCCTACAATGAGCAGTTCTTC
TRBD2,TRBV7-2,.,TRBJ2-3,CASSLAGNSGFTDTQYF,TGTGCCAGCAGCTTAGCCGGGAATAGCGGGTTCACAGATACGCAGTATTTT
.,TRBV24-1,.,TRBJ2-1,CATSDRGTPHYNEQFF,TGTGCCACCAGTGACCGCGGGACTCCGCACTACAATGAGCAGTTCTTC
.,TRBV28,.,TRBJ1-1,CASSLVDKNTEAFF,TGTGCCAGCAGTTTAGTGGACAAGAACACTGAAGCTTTCTTT
.,TRBV7-6,.,TRBJ1-4,CASSPASSIGEKLFF,TGTGCCAGCAGCCCTGCAAGTAGCATCGGTGAAAAACTGTTTTTT
.,TRBV6-1,.,TRBJ2-7,CASRLGRGYEQYF,TGTGCCAGCAGACTGGGCAGGGGCTACGAGCAGTACTTC
TRBD2,TRBV6-6,.,TRBJ2-1,CASTRGGADYNEQFF,TGTGCCAGCACCCGCGGGGGGGCAGACTACAATGAGCAGTTCTTC
TRBD1,TRBV24-1,.,TRBJ1-2,CATRPTGSGGYTF,TGTGCCACCAGGCCGACAGGGAGCGGTGGCTACACCTTC
.,TRBV4-2,few,TRBJ2-7,CASSQERDEQYF,TGTGCCAGCAGCCAAGAGCGGGACGAGCAGTACTTC
TRBD1,TRBV2,few,TRBJ1-6,CASSVKDRESRYNSPLHF,TGTGCCAGCAGTGTTAAAGACAGGGAATCCCGCTATAATTCACCCCTCCACTTT
TRBD1,TRBV7-9,.,TRBJ2-7,CASSLVWDRDKYEQYF,TGTGCCAGCAGCTTAGTTTGGGACAGAGATAAGTACGAGCAGTACTTC